One sample yielded the 30 T cell receptor beta chains listed below, sequenced in a study of T cell repertoires in cytomegalovirus infection. TCRdb re-called the reads through MiXCR, storing one row per CDR3 protein. The sample lists about 570,000 distinct CDR3 sequences, roughly 42% occurring once. Antigens for these TCRs are unknown. The sequencing here drew on cultured PBMCs, taken from culture after CMV antigen stimulation. The receptor source for this set is a human donor in good health (CMV status not recorded). Some clones in this sample may be carry-over from other donors' samples.

The chain couples TRBV28 to TRBJ1-4, with 8 bases that match TRBD1. The CDR3 has 15 amino acids. Per germline, CDR1 MDHEN and CDR2 SYDVKM. V lost 5 bases and J lost 7; bases outside the gene matches: 9. For the CDR3, the DNA is TGTGCCAGCAGTCTTACAGGGGGAAGGTCTGAAAAACTGTTTTTT. Translation: CASSLTGGRSEKLFF.

This clonotype occurred a few times. The V gene is TRBV5-4, the J gene TRBJ2-7, with D possibly TRBD2 on 5 matching bases. The CDR3 covers 15 residues. Per germline, CDR1 SGHNT and CDR2 YYREEE (reference sequence). V lost 0 bases and J 0 bases, leaving 10 bases between the germline ends. The CDR3 region has the DNA TGTGCCAGCAGCTTGGGGGCTAGCCACTCCTACGAGCAGTACTTC. It yields the protein CASSLGASHSYEQYF. Together with reference TRBV5-4 and TRBJ2-7, the CDR3 gives the full variable domain: ETGVTQSPTHLIKTRGQQVTLRCSSQSGHNTVSWYQQALGQGPQFIFQYYREEENGRGNFPPRFSGLQFPNYSSELNVNALELDDSALYLCASSLGASHSYEQYFGPGTRLTVT.

The rearrangement uses TRBV19 and TRBJ2-3; 9 nucleotides match TRBD1. The CDR3 has 13 amino acids. J lost 5 bases, V lost 8 bases, and 5 bases had no gene match. Germline V gene sequence: CDR1 LNHDA, CDR2 SQIVND (reference sequence). For the CDR3, the DNA is TGTGCCAGTGGGACAGGGTACAGAGATACGCAGTATTTT. Residues: CASGTGYRDTQYF.

This chain connects TRBV29-1 to TRBJ2-3, with 10 bases fitting TRBD2. The CDR3 extends over 16 amino acids. Germline trimming cut 3 bases from V and 5 bases from J; bases unmatched to any gene: 11. Germline V gene sequence: CDR1 SQVTM, CDR2 ANQGSEA. Here the CDR3 reads CSVELAGVAAIDTQYF. The CDR3 DNA sequence: TGCAGCGTTGAGCTAGCGGGAGTGGCAGCAATAGATACGCAGTATTTT.

The chain couples TRBV20-1 to TRBJ2-7; 8 nucleotides line up with TRBD2. With V trimmed by 1 base and J by 7 bases, 6 bases remained unmatched. Germline V lookup: CDR1 DFQATT, CDR2 SNEGSKA (reference sequence). This CDR3 comprises 13 residues. DNA of the CDR3: TGCAGTGCTAGAGTAGCGGGGCCAGGGGAGCAGTACTTC. Translated, it gives CSARVAGPGEQYF.

The CDR3 region is CASSLVGGSLSYEQYF. DNA of the CDR3: TGTGCCAGCAGCTTAGTCGGTGGGTCCCTCTCCTACGAGCAGTACTTC. The chain uses TRBV7-2 and TRBJ2-7, with D unclear. Germline V gene sequence: CDR1 SGHTA, CDR2 FQGNSA. Trimming pared 1 base from V and 0 bases from J, leaving 13 bases between. The CDR3 consists of 16 residues.

The chain carries TRBV11-2 and TRBJ2-7; a possible D gene is TRBD2 (5 bases). The germline CDR1 and CDR2 sequences are SGHAT and FQNNGV. CDR3 length equals 13 residues. V shed 5 bases and J shed 6 bases, with 14 bases lying between them. The CDR3 is CASSPQGGPEQYF. CDR3 bases: TGTGCCAGCAGCCCCCAAGGAGGCCCCGAGCAGTACTTC.

This clonotype showed up many times. The V call is TRBV7-2, the J call TRBJ2-1; TRBD2 matches 9 bases. After removal of 2 bases from V and 7 bases from J, the junction contained 6 bases not matched to a gene. The V gene's germline CDR1 is SGHTA and CDR2 FQGNSA. CDR3 size: 15 residues. The CDR3, as DNA: TGTGCCAGCAGCTTAAGCGGGGGGCCTCAGAATGAGCAGTTCTTC. This translates into CASSLSGGPQNEQFF.

The chain couples TRBV12-5 to TRBJ2-2; D may be TRBD1 (6 bases). This CDR3 region has 15 residues. Trimming pared 0 bases from V and 6 bases from J, leaving 11 bases between. CDR1 and CDR2 (germline): LGHNT, FRNRAP. DNA of the CDR3: TGTGCTAGTGGTTTGGTATCAGGGGACCCCGGGGAGCTGTTTTTT. Residues: CASGLVSGDPGELFF.

In this sample, this clonotype turned up a few times. The chain links TRBV7-9 to TRBJ2-3; tentatively, D is TRBD2 (6 bases). Germline CDR1 and CDR2: SEHNR and FQNEAQ (reference sequence). CDR3 length equals 14 residues. The V end was cut by 5 bases, the J end by 4 bases, with 13 bases between. The CDR3 protein is CASSLLGEADTQYF. CDR3 sequence (DNA): TGTGCCAGCAGCCTCCTGGGGGAGGCAGATACGCAGTATTTT.

V gene TRBV2 combines with J gene TRBJ2-3; D may correspond to TRBD1 or TRBD2 (5 bases each). The CDR3 runs to 15 residues. V was shortened by 1 base and J by 7 bases, with 15 bases between the two germline ends. In germline, CDR1 is SNHLY, CDR2 FYNNEI. The CDR3 sequence: CASSEERGPGNTQYF. CDR3 coding DNA: TGTGCCAGCAGTGAAGAGAGGGGCCCTGGGAATACGCAGTATTTT.

This clonotype was picked up a small number of times. The chain carries TRBV7-2 and TRBJ2-5, with D perhaps TRBD1 or TRBD2 (5 bases each). From germline, CDR1 is SGHTA and CDR2 FQGNSA. Trimming left V 5 bases short and J 2 bases short, with 24 bases between. The CDR3 spans 18 residues. The CDR3 region has the DNA TGTGCCAGCAGCAGACTGGGGGTAGGGGCCCTAGATCAAGAGACCCAGTACTTC. Amino acids: CASSRLGVGALDQETQYF.

V usage is TRBV12-3 or TRBV12-4 and J usage is TRBJ1-2, with D possibly being TRBD1 (5 bases). This CDR3 region has 13 residues. The ends were cut back, 3 bases at V and 8 bases at J, with 13 bases in the middle. CDR3 in amino acids: CASSFSQGAGYTF. Written as DNA, the CDR3 is TGTGCCAGCAGTTTTAGTCAGGGCGCAGGCTACACCTTC.

This clonotype appeared once. The rearrangement links TRBV10-3 to TRBJ2-5; D gene ambiguous. Between the trimmed V and J ends, which lost 3 bases and 2 bases, there was a span of 1 base. CDR3 size: 11 residues. CDR1 is ENHRY and CDR2 is SYGVKD in the germline V gene. The CDR3: CAISDQETQYF. CDR3 nucleotide sequence: TGTGCCATCAGTGATCAAGAGACCCAGTACTTC.

The chain recombines TRBV5-1 with TRBJ2-1; 7 bases fit TRBD1. This CDR3 is 14 amino acids long. Germline trimming cut 7 bases from V and 3 bases from J; bases unmatched to any gene: 7. Germline CDR1 SGHRS, CDR2 YFSETQ. The CDR3, as DNA: TGCGCCAGCGCGCCGGGACAGCTCTACAATGAGCAGTTCTTC. Protein product: CASAPGQLYNEQFF.

A few counts support this clonotype. The V and J genes are TRBV27 and TRBJ2-5, with 11 bases identical to TRBD2. This CDR3 spans 14 amino acids. Unmatched junction bases numbered 4, after V lost 5 bases and J lost 5 bases. CDR1 MNHEY and CDR2 SMNVEV come from the germline V gene (reference sequence). The chain's CDR3 is CASSVAGGRETQYF. Written as DNA, the CDR3 is TGTGCCAGCAGTGTAGCGGGGGGGCGGGAGACCCAGTACTTC.

The CDR3 is CASSLAGERQPQHF. The DNA for the CDR3 is TGTGCCAGCAGTTTAGCAGGGGAGAGACAGCCCCAGCATTTT. The chain uses TRBV12-3 or TRBV12-4 and TRBJ1-5; perhaps TRBD1 as D (5 bases). Trimming took 0 bases from V and 7 from J, leaving 10 bases between them. This CDR3 region has 14 residues.

The V gene is TRBV5-1, the J gene TRBJ1-5, with a tentative D call TRBD1 (6 bases). Germline V gives CDR1 SGHRS, CDR2 YFSETQ. Trimming stripped 0 bases from V and 1 base from J, with 8 bases between. CDR3 length equals 15 residues. CDR3 bases: TGCGCCAGCAGCTTGGCCGGACAGAGCAATCAGCCCCAGCATTTT. This encodes CASSLAGQSNQPQHF.

This clonotype was counted only a few times. V gene TRBV6-1 combines with J gene TRBJ2-2; 8 bases align to TRBD2. The CDR3 is 18 residues long. Germline values: CDR1 MNHNS, CDR2 SASEGT. With 5 bases clipped from V and 2 bases from J, the junction kept 13 bases outside the gene matches. DNA of the CDR3: TGTGCCAGCAGTACCTCCAAGAGAGGACTAGCCAACACCGGGGAGCTGTTTTTT. Translated, it gives CASSTSKRGLANTGELFF.

This chain's CDR3 is CSVQGGAETQYF. CDR3 DNA sequence: TGCAGCGTACAAGGGGGCGCAGAGACCCAGTACTTC. The chain carries TRBV29-1 and TRBJ2-5; TRBD1 aligns across 7 bases. This CDR3 spans 12 amino acids. V lost 6 bases and J lost 4; bases outside the gene matches: 5. Germline loops: CDR1 SQVTM, CDR2 ANQGSEA.

This chain connects TRBV12-3 or TRBV12-4 to TRBJ2-5, with 8 bases fitting TRBD2. The J segment lost 5 bases and the V segment lost 6 bases, leaving 11 bases of the junction unmatched. CDR3 size: 15 residues. CDR3 sequence (DNA): TGTGCCAGCAGCCCCCGGGGGGGGGGCGAGGAGACCCAGTACTTC. This encodes CASSPRGGGEETQYF.

This sequence joins TRBV19 and TRBJ1-5, with 12 bases matching TRBD1. The trim removed 9 bases at V and 6 bases at J, leaving 6 bases unmatched. Germline CDR1 reads LNHDA; CDR2 reads SQIVND (reference sequence). This CDR3 has 14 residues. CDR3 region: CASHRGQGAQPQHF. CDR3 bases: TGTGCCAGCCATAGGGGACAGGGGGCTCAGCCCCAGCATTTT.

V gene TRBV6-2 or TRBV6-3 combines with J gene TRBJ2-7, with 7 nucleotides matching TRBD2. The J segment lost 6 bases and the V segment lost 5 bases, leaving 7 bases of the junction unmatched. The germline gives CDR1 MNHEY, CDR2 SVGEGT. The CDR3 runs to 13 residues. The DNA of the CDR3 is TGTGCCAGCAGTCAGAGCGGGAAGCTCGAGCAGTACTTC. Translated, it gives CASSQSGKLEQYF.

This clonotype was recorded at least ten times. The rearrangement links TRBV6-2 or TRBV6-3 to TRBJ2-1; perhaps TRBD2 as D (6 bases). From germline, CDR1 is MNHEY and CDR2 SVGEGT. The CDR3 has 14 residues. The V end was cut by 8 bases, the J end by 5 bases, with 16 bases between. This CDR3 is CASGVGDFHNEQFF. The CDR3 DNA reads as TGTGCCAGCGGCGTGGGGGACTTCCACAATGAGCAGTTCTTC.

This clonotype was detected a few times. This chain uses TRBV12-3 or TRBV12-4 with TRBJ2-3, with a tentative D call TRBD1 (6 bases). The CDR3 is 14 amino acids. Trimming pared 5 bases from V and 1 base from J, leaving 10 bases between. In DNA, the CDR3 is TGTGCCAGCAGTGCAGGGGACCGCACAGATACGCAGTATTTT. It specifies CASSAGDRTDTQYF.

The sample holds one count of this clonotype. The gene calls are TRBV4-1 and TRBJ2-1, with D possibly being TRBD1 (6 bases). The CDR3 loop spans 13 amino acids. The germline V and J ends were trimmed by 5 bases and 9 bases, with 14 bases remaining between them. Germline V gene lookup returns CDR1 MGHRA and CDR2 YSYEKL. CDR3 in amino acids: CASSGQGMFEQFF. The DNA of the CDR3 is TGCGCCAGCAGCGGGCAGGGGATGTTTGAGCAGTTCTTC.

This chain uses TRBV5-1 with TRBJ1-6, with D possibly TRBD1 on 5 matching bases. V lost 2 bases and J 8 bases, leaving 11 bases between the germline ends. The CDR3 runs 14 residues. From germline, CDR1 is SGHRS and CDR2 YFSETQ. This CDR3 is CASSFSGGDSPLHF. In DNA form, the CDR3 reads TGCGCCAGCAGCTTTAGTGGAGGGGATTCACCCCTCCACTTT.

V is TRBV6-6 and J is TRBJ1-1, with D possibly being TRBD1 (5 bases). Germline V gene data show CDR1 as MNHNY and CDR2 as SVGAGI (reference sequence). V lost 3 bases and J 1 base, leaving 12 bases between the germline ends. The CDR3 totals 15 residues. CDR3: CASSYRQGGNTEAFF. CDR3 coding DNA: TGTGCCAGCAGTTATCGTCAGGGAGGGAACACTGAAGCTTTCTTT.

This clonotype was seen only a few times. This chain links TRBV14 with TRBJ2-3; perhaps TRBD1 as D (5 bases). Germline CDR1 is SGHDN and CDR2 is FVKESK. The CDR3 length is 17 residues. The V end lost 4 bases, the J end lost 4 bases, and 21 bases lay between the germline ends. The CDR3 bases are TGTGCCAGCAGCCGAATTCGGACATCAGATGGCTCAGATACGCAGTATTTT. It is translated as CASSRIRTSDGSDTQYF. The whole variable domain, remainder taken from reference TRBV14 and TRBJ2-3, is EAGVTQFPSHSVIEKGQTVTLRCDPISGHDNLYWYRRVMGKEIKFLLHFVKESKQDESGMPNNRFLAERTGGTYSTLKVQPAELEDSGVYFCASSRIRTSDGSDTQYFGPGTRLTVL.

This clonotype turned up a few times. This chain connects TRBV7-9 to TRBJ2-7; maybe TRBD1 (5 bases). Germline CDR1 and CDR2: SEHNR and FQNEAQ (reference sequence). The CDR3 has 14 amino acids. V dropped 5 bases and J dropped 2 bases, with 13 bases sitting between them. CDR3 sequence reads: CASSPGPGAYEQYF. DNA of the CDR3: TGTGCCAGCAGCCCAGGGCCAGGAGCCTACGAGCAGTACTTC.